This T cell receptor (beta chain) was found in a study of T cells in Graves' hyperthyroidism and ophthalmopathy. TCR beta CDR3 sequences were amplified from RNA transcripts. First-round RT-PCR targeting the TCR CDR3 was performed with the HTBI primer set. A single record per CDR3 protein comes from TCRdb applying MiXCR to the multiplex PCR reads. The repertoire holds a few hundred thousand distinct CDR3 sequences, with around 15% as singletons. The CDR3 is 14 amino acids. V was clipped by 6 bases and J by 14 bases; unmatched bases: 9. CDR1 and CDR2 (germline): MNHEY, SMNVEV (reference sequence). The chain uses TRBV27 and TRBJ2-1; 14 bases are a match to TRBD2. The source of this sequence is a woman in her thirties or forties with Graves' ophthalmopathy. The source material was blood. DNA of the CDR3: TGTGCCAGCAGGATCAGGACTAGCGGGAGGATGGAGTTCTTC. Translation: CASRIRTSGRMEFF.